This TCR beta chain comes out of a study of T cells after yellow fever vaccination. Broader study findings: Researchers noted that a small share of clonotypes showed up in both CD4 and CD8 compartments. Most primary-vaccination clones recurred post-booster (under 98% CD4, about 90% CD8).

The 5'RACE template-switching step produced TCR cDNA and added a universal primer site and UMIs. A single record per CDR3 protein comes from TCRdb applying MiXCR to the 5' RACE reads. The repertoire holds 230,000 or so distinct CDR3 sequences, with more than 3.5% as singletons. The CDR3 sequence is 14 residues long. Germline assignment: CDR1 MNHNS and CDR2 SASEGT. With V trimmed by 3 bases and J by 9 bases, 8 bases remained unmatched. This clonotype has at least ten counts. Antigen: not known. The V call is TRBV6-1, the J call TRBJ2-1; 7 bases line up with TRBD1. This TCR was recovered from a man between 18 and 29 years old who received the YFV17D yellow fever vaccine. This specimen consisted of PBMCs, obtained 15 days after the yellow fever booster vaccination. The DNA of the CDR3 is TGTGCCAGCAGTGAGCTTGGGACAGACCCTGAGCAGTTCTTC. Amino acids: CASSELGTDPEQFF.